This T cell receptor beta chain was sequenced in a study of blood T cells in healthy people across ages. Study-wide results and limits: TCR beta diversity per million T cells fell roughly linearly with age.

For the second PCR, which ran for about 6 to 12 cycles, a sample-barcoded 5' primer and a J-beta primer mix were used. Each cDNA molecule was tagged by a template-switch adaptor that had 12 random nucleotides. TCRdb processed the 5' RACE reads anew with MiXCR; each CDR3 protein has one entry. The table lists approximately 830,000 distinct CDR3 sequences, 62% of them singletons, with 28% in the top ten. Note on this clonotype: Its matching antigen is unknown.

The CDR3 loop spans 14 amino acids. Germline loops: CDR1 MNHEY, CDR2 SMNVEV (reference sequence). V lost 6 bases to trimming and J lost 2 bases; unmatched junction nucleotides: 6. Each donor supplied ten milliliters of peripheral blood. Researchers isolated at least 7 million PBMCs per sample. Material for sequencing was blood. This TCR derives from a man younger than 45 in good health. V is TRBV27 and J is TRBJ2-7; 8 bases line up with TRBD2. The CDR3 nucleotides read TGTGCCAGCAGACTAGCGGCGAAGGCCTACGAGCAGTACTTC. Amino acids: CASRLAAKAYEQYF.